This entry lists 16 T cell receptor beta chains sequenced from one sample in a study of T-cell memory formation after mild COVID-19. TCRdb passed the 5' RACE reads through MiXCR, listing each CDR3 protein once. The data hold more than 120,000 distinct CDR3 sequences, with approximately 21% observed a single time. Sequenced sample: PBMCs or a T cell subset sorted from them (not recorded which). These receptors were collected from an adult woman who had mild COVID-19 (a few samples of this study predate the infection). Cell type and time point are not known.

The sample holds a few counts of this clonotype. This chain links TRBV7-2 with TRBJ2-5; D is perhaps TRBD2 (7 bases). Per germline, CDR1 SGHTA and CDR2 FQGNSA. Trimming removed 4 bases at V and 5 bases at J, with 20 bases between. CDR3 size: 16 residues. The CDR3 nucleotides read TGTGCCAGCAGCTCCCGAGGGGCCAGGGGAGGGGAGACCCAGTACTTC. This sequence encodes CASSSRGARGGETQYF.

This clonotype has just one count. This chain connects TRBV5-1 to TRBJ2-1, with 12 bases lining up with TRBD2. The germline CDR1 and CDR2 sequences are SGHRS and YFSETQ. The CDR3 runs to 15 residues. After removal of 0 bases from V and 8 bases from J, the junction contained 3 bases not matched to a gene. CDR3 protein: CASSLGLAGVDEQFF. The CDR3 nucleotides read TGCGCCAGCAGCTTGGGACTAGCGGGAGTCGATGAGCAGTTCTTC.

Only a few counts were recorded for this clonotype. The chain carries TRBV3-1 and TRBJ1-2; D gene ambiguous. Per the germline V gene, CDR1 is LGHDT and CDR2 is YNNKEL (reference sequence). V was trimmed by 0 bases and J by 4 bases, leaving 0 bases between them. CDR3 length: 11 residues. The CDR3 loop is CASSQDYGYTF. The CDR3 nucleotides read TGTGCCAGCAGCCAAGACTATGGCTACACCTTC.

This clonotype was recorded a few times. This chain joins TRBV5-1 and TRBJ1-5, with 9 positions matching TRBD1. The length of the CDR3 is 14 residues. J lost 6 bases, V lost 2 bases, and 3 bases had no gene match. Germline V gene sequence: CDR1 SGHRS, CDR2 YFSETQ. The CDR3 spells CASSLGQGSQPQHF. Written as DNA, the CDR3 is TGCGCCAGCAGCTTAGGACAGGGGTCTCAGCCCCAGCATTTT.

The chain uses TRBV30 and TRBJ2-1; the D gene is possibly TRBD1 (6 bases). Trimming shortened V by 2 bases and J by 7 bases, and 12 bases separated the two germline ends. The CDR3 extends over 13 amino acids. The germline V gene has CDR1 GTSNPN and CDR2 SVGIG (reference sequence). As DNA, the CDR3 is TGTGCCTGGAGTTCGCGCAGGGGTAATGAGCAGTTCTTC. Translated: CAWSSRRGNEQFF.

The chain recombines TRBV7-9 with TRBJ2-5, with unresolved D. This CDR3 is built from 13 residues. CDR1 is SEHNR, CDR2 FQNEAQ, per germline (reference sequence). Trimming stripped 5 bases from V and 3 bases from J, with 10 bases between. CDR3 bases: TGTGCCAGCAGCGCGGACGGCAAAGAGACCCAGTACTTC. It yields the protein CASSADGKETQYF.

A few counts support this clonotype. The chain combines TRBV5-1 with TRBJ2-7; D possibly uses TRBD1 or TRBD2 (6 bases each). The germline V gene has CDR1 SGHRS and CDR2 YFSETQ. Trimming took off 2 bases at V and 7 bases at J, with 10 bases between the two ends. The CDR3 is made up of 12 amino acids. The CDR3 sequence: CASSFEGGEQYF. The CDR3, as DNA: TGCGCCAGCAGCTTTGAGGGGGGAGAGCAGTACTTC.

The rearrangement uses TRBV5-1 and TRBJ2-3, with D tentatively TRBD1 or TRBD2 (5 bases each). The CDR3 spans 14 residues. Trimming stripped 1 base from V and 4 bases from J, with 10 bases between. Germline V gives CDR1 SGHRS, CDR2 YFSETQ. The CDR3 is CASSLQGPSDTQYF. CDR3 coding DNA: TGCGCCAGCAGCTTGCAGGGACCTTCAGATACGCAGTATTTT.

This clonotype has only a few counts. The chain carries TRBV5-1 and TRBJ1-2; D is perhaps TRBD1 (6 bases). The CDR3 spans 17 residues. Between the trimmed V and J ends, which lost 7 bases and 4 bases, there was a span of 26 bases. Looked up from germline, CDR1 is SGHRS and CDR2 is YFSETQ. In nucleotides, the CDR3 is TGCGCCAGCTCCCCGGGGGGGGCCCCCGCTGGCACCTATGGCTACACCTTC. Protein product: CASSPGGAPAGTYGYTF.

This clonotype occurred a few times. The chain couples TRBV6-6 to TRBJ2-2; possibly TRBD1 for D (6 bases). CDR3 length: 14 residues. Germline lookup yields CDR1 MNHNY and CDR2 SVGAGI (reference sequence). Trimming removed 2 bases at V and 2 bases at J, with 6 bases between. The CDR3 loop is CASSYGGNTGELFF. DNA of the CDR3: TGTGCCAGCAGTTACGGGGGCAACACCGGGGAGCTGTTTTTT.

There are a few counts of this clonotype. The gene calls are TRBV6-5 and TRBJ2-7, with 9 bases lining up with TRBD1. Losses at the gene ends were 6 bases for V and 4 bases for J; bases not matched to a gene: 7. CDR1 and CDR2 (germline): MNHEY, SVGAGI. This CDR3 spans 14 amino acids. The CDR3 coding sequence is TGTGCCAGCAGAAACAGGGGGCGTTGGTACGAGCAGTACTTC. It specifies CASRNRGRWYEQYF.

This clonotype was observed a handful of times. For the CDR3, the DNA is TGTGCCAGCAGTCGTAGCGGGAAGTTCTACAATGAGCAGTTCTTC. It translates to CASSRSGKFYNEQFF. This sequence joins TRBV3-1 and TRBJ2-1; 8 bases are shared with TRBD2. The CDR3 has 15 residues. Germline trimming cut 6 bases from V and 3 bases from J; bases unmatched to any gene: 7. Germline V gene sequence: CDR1 LGHDT, CDR2 YNNKEL (reference sequence).

This clonotype came up a few times. The V and J genes are TRBV20-1 and TRBJ2-3; the match to TRBD1 covers 10 bases. This CDR3 region has 14 residues. Per the germline V gene, CDR1 is DFQATT and CDR2 is SNEGSKA (reference sequence). The J segment lost 3 bases and the V segment lost 3 bases, leaving 3 bases of the junction unmatched. DNA of the CDR3: TGCAGTGCTAGGGGACAGGGGTTGACAGATACGCAGTATTTT. Protein product: CSARGQGLTDTQYF.

This clonotype was detected only a few times. The V call is TRBV12-3 or TRBV12-4, the J call TRBJ2-7; D is ambiguous. This CDR3 comprises 14 residues. The V and J ends lost 5 bases and 2 bases respectively, with 13 bases between them. CDR3 in DNA: TGTGCCAGCAGTCCAACTCTGGGTCCCTACGAGCAGTACTTC. Translation: CASSPTLGPYEQYF.

The V and J genes are TRBV5-6 and TRBJ2-5, with D possibly being TRBD2 (5 bases). The germline V and J ends were trimmed by 2 bases and 9 bases, with 20 bases remaining between them. The V gene's germline CDR1 is SGHDT and CDR2 YYEEEE. This CDR3 has 15 residues. The CDR3 DNA sequence: TGTGCCAGCAGCTTAGCACTCACCGGGCCCGGGGCCCAGTACTTC. This encodes CASSLALTGPGAQYF. Drawing the rest from reference TRBV5-6 and TRBJ2-5, the complete variable domain is DAGVTQSPTHLIKTRGQQVTLRCSPKSGHDTVSWYQQALGQGPQFIFQYYEEEERQRGNFPDRFSGHQFPNYSSELNVNALLLGDSALYLCASSLALTGPGAQYFGPGTRLLVL.

V and J are TRBV7-2 and TRBJ2-5; D not resolved. Germline-derived CDR1 and CDR2 are SGHTA and FQGNSA. Trimming shortened V by 2 bases and J by 5 bases, and 15 bases separated the two germline ends. This CDR3 is 15 amino acids long. CDR3 sequence reads: CASSLTYSRPETQYF. In DNA form, the CDR3 reads TGTGCCAGCAGCTTAACGTACAGTCGACCTGAGACCCAGTACTTC. Based on the CDR3 plus reference TRBV7-2 and TRBJ2-5, the full variable domain is GAGVSQSPSNKVTEKGKDVELRCDPISGHTALYWYRQSLGQGLEFLIYFQGNSAPDKSGLPSDRFSAERTGGSVSTLTIQRTQQEDSAVYLCASSLTYSRPETQYFGPGTRLLVL.